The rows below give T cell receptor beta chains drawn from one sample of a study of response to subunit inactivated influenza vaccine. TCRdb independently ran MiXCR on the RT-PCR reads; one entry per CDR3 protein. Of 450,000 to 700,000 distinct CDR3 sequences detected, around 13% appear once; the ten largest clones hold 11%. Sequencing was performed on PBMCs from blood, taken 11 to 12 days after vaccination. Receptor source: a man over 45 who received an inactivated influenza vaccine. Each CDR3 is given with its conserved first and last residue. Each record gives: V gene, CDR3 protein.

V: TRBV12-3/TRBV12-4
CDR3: CASSLNQGNTEAFF

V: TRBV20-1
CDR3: CSATVRVRDGVHF

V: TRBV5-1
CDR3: CASSLLSGDQPQHF

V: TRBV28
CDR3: CASRLAGLNTGELFF

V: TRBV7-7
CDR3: CASSLVGGLNEQFF

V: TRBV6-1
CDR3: CASNPHKRYREVGKNIQYF

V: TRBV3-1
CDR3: CASSQTSGPSYNEQFF

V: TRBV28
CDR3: CASRLQGAGSETQYF

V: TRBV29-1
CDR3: CSASEAFF

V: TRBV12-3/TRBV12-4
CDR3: CASSWVVNTEAFF

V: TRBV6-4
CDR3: CASSDSSRGGGGEQFF

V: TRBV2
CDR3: CASSEDGGRGGYTF

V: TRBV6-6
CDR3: CASGRGEAGELFF

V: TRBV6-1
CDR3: CASRTGSLGRLTQYF

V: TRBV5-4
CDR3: CASSFAMGAGANVLTF

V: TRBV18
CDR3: CASSPLANSNYGYTF

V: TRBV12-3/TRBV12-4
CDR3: CASSTTGTGSTDTQYF

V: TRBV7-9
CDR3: CASTLRGTQYF

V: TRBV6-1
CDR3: CASRPGTQAYEQYF

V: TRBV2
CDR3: CASSLGQAGIYEQYF

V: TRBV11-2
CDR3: CASSLALAGGAYEQYF

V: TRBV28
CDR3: CASTREHEQYF

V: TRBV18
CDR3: CASSPYPKDGRQFF

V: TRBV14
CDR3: CASSLPRAYGGEQFF

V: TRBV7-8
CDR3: CASTRVRNGRGEQYF

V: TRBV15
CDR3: CATSRITSEGEQFF

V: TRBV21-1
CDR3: CARYTTSGSYNEQFF

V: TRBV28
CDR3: CASSSLAGVYEQFF

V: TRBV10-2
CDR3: CASTENRHRLEKLFF

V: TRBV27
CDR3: CASSFGQNIGYTEAFF

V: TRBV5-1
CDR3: CASSWGGTRNEKLFF

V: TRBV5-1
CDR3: CASSLGMWDEQYF

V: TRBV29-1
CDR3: CSSRDMNQETQYF

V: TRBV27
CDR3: CASSPTEGEHEKLFF

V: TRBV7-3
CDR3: CASSLTIGLGADTQYF

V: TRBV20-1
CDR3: CSASRTPRDTGELFF

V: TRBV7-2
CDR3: CASSLSRAGDGYTF

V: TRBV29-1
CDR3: CSVIADSYEQYF

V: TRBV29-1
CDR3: CSLRDGSNYNEQFF

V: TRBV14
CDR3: CASSTHSGLTDTQYF

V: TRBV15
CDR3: CATSRQHPFYNEQFF

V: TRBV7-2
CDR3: CASSSPGGAGIQYF

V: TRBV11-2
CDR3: CASSSPTGGRGRLTDTQYF

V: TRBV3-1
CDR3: CASSQGRGTEAFF

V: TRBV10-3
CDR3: CAIRTSATSSTDTQYF

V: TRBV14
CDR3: CASSPGTSGADTQYF

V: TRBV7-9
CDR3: CASGVGAFQDEQYF

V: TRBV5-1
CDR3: CASSLRDRGTDTQYF

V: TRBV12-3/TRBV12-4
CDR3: CASRPTGGEQYF

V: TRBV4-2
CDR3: CASCYSGSADTQYF

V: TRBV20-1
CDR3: CSARDPRTGQETQYF

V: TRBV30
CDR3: CAWSVHGNYEQYF

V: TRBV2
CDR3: CASSEQETRTLRGEQYF